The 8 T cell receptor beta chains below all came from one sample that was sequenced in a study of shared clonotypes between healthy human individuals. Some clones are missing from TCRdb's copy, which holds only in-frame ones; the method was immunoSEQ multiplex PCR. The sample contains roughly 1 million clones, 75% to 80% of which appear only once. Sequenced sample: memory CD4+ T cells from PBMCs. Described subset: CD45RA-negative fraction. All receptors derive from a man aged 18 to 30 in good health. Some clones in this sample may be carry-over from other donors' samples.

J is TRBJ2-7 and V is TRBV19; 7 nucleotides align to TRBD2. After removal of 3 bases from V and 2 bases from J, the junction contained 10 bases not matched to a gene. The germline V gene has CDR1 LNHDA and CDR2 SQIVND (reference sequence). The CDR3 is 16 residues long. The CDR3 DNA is TGTGCCAGTAGTATCGGGAGGAAAGGTTCTACCTACGAGCAGTACTTC. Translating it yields CASSIGRKGSTYEQYF.

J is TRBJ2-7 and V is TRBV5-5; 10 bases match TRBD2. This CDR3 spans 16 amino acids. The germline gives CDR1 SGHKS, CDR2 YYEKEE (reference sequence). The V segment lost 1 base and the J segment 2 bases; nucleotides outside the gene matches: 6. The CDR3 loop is CASSLRLAGMAYEQYF. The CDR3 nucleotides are TGTGCCAGCAGCTTGAGACTAGCGGGCATGGCCTACGAGCAGTACTTC. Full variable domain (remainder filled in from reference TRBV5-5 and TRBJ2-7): DAGVTQSPTHLIKTRGQQVTLRCSPISGHKSVSWYQQVLGQGPQFIFQYYEKEERGRGNFPDRFSARQFPNYSSELNVNALLLGDSALYLCASSLRLAGMAYEQYFGPGTRLTVT.

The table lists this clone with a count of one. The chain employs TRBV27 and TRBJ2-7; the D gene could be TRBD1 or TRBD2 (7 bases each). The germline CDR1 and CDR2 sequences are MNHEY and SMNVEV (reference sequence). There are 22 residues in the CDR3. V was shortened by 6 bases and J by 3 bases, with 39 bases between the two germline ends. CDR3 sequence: CASSPREGAPRASDPRGYEQYF. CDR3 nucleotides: TGTGCCAGCAGCCCTAGGGAGGGGGCGCCGAGAGCCAGCGACCCCCGGGGCTACGAGCAGTACTTC.

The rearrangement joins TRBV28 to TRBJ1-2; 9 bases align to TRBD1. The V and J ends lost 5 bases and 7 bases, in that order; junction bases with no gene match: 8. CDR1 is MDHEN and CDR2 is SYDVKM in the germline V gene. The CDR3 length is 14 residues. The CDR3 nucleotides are TGTGCCAGCAGTAAACCGGGACAGGGAGGTGGCTACACCTTC. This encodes CASSKPGQGGGYTF.

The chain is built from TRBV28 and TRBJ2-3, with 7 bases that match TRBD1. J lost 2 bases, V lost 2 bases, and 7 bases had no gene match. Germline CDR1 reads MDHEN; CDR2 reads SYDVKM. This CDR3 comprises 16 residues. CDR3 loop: CASSLPTGAVTDTQYF. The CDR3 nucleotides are TGTGCCAGCAGTTTACCAACAGGGGCGGTCACAGATACGCAGTATTTT.

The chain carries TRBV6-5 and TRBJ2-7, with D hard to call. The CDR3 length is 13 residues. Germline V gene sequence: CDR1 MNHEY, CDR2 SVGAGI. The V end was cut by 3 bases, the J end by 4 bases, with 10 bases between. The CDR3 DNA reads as TGTGCCAGCAGTTATAGCCCAAGGTACGAGCAGTACTTC. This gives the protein CASSYSPRYEQYF.

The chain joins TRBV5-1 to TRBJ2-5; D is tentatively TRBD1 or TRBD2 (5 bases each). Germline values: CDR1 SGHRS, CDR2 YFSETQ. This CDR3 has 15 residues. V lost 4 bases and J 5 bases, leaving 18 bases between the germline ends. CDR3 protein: CASSVTTGWGETQYF. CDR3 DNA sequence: TGCGCCAGCAGCGTGACCACAGGATGGGGGGAGACCCAGTACTTC. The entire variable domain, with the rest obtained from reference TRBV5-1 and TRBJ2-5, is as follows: KAGVTQTPRYLIKTRGQQVTLSCSPISGHRSVSWYQQTPGQGLQFLFEYFSETQRNKGNFPGRFSGRQFSNSRSEMNVSTLELGDSALYLCASSVTTGWGETQYFGPGTRLLVL.

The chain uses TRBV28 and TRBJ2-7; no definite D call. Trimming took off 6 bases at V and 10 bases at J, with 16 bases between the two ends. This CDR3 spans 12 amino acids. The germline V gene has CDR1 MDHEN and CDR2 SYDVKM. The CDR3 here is CASSPPRRQQYF. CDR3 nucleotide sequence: TGTGCCAGCAGCCCCCCTCGTCGGCAACAGTACTTC.